The 3 T cell receptor beta chains reported below all come from one sample, sequenced in a study of blood T cell repertoires in COVID-19. Clones were read by immunoSEQ multiplex PCR, and TCRdb kept only the in-frame ones, dropping some. The repertoire holds around 220,000 clones, with less than 85% as singletons. Sequences were obtained from peripheral blood. These receptor sequences come from a woman over 75 with COVID-19, enrolled during active disease.

The chain employs TRBV19 and TRBJ1-1; D may be TRBD1 (5 bases). The germline V gene has CDR1 LNHDA and CDR2 SQIVND (reference sequence). The CDR3 is made up of 15 amino acids. Trimming took 3 bases from V and 5 from J, leaving 16 bases between them. In DNA, the CDR3 is TGTGCCAGTAGTATGGGTTTCGGGGGGGTTACTGAAGCTTTCTTT. Protein product: CASSMGFGGVTEAFF. The complete variable domain, with remaining parts taken from reference TRBV19 and TRBJ1-1, reads DGGITQSPKYLFRKEGQNVTLSCEQNLNHDAMYWYRQDPGQGLRLIYYSQIVNDFQKGDIAEGYSVSREKKESFPLTVTSAQKNPTAFYLCASSMGFGGVTEAFFGQGTRLTVV.

The rearrangement joins TRBV5-4 to TRBJ1-2, with TRBD1 matching 9 bases. CDR3 length: 15 residues. Per germline, CDR1 SGHNT and CDR2 YYREEE (reference sequence). Trimming at V came to 4 bases and at J to 4 bases, leaving 8 bases not matched to a gene. The CDR3 protein is CASSPGQGGSYGYTF. CDR3 DNA sequence: TGTGCCAGCAGCCCGGGACAGGGTGGTAGCTATGGCTACACCTTC.

Details on this clone: At one of its ends the junction is not consistent with the germline gene, which may arise from a read error. The chain joins TRBV10-1 to TRBJ2-7; TRBD1 matches at 10 bases. Germline V gene data show CDR1 as WNHNN and CDR2 as SYGVQD (reference sequence). The CDR3 covers 12 residues. CDR3 residues: CASSKGTGDWHF. Written as DNA, the CDR3 is TGCGCCAGCAGCAAAGGGACAGGGGACTGGCACTTC.